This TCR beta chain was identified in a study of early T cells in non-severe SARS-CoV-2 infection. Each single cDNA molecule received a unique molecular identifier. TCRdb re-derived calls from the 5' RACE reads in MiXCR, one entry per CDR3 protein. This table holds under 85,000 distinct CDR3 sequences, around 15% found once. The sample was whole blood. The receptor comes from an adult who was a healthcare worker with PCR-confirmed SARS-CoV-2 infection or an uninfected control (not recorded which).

In DNA, the CDR3 is TGTGCCAGCAGCCCCAACCGGGGGGGGCAAGAGACCCAGTACTTC. This codes for CASSPNRGGQETQYF. This chain links TRBV11-2 with TRBJ2-5, with TRBD2 identical over 8 bases. CDR1 is SGHAT, CDR2 FQNNGV, per germline. The CDR3 totals 15 residues. V lost 5 bases and J lost 2; bases outside the gene matches: 7.